This T cell receptor beta chain was found in a study of blood T cell repertoires in COVID-19. Study in general: Acute and convalescent COVID-19 specimens originated in the United States, Italy and Spain.

Authors' methods: Amplifying reference gene primers gave estimates of nucleated cell counts. Profiling relied on immunoSEQ multiplex PCR, and the TCRdb table lists in-frame clones only, not all of them. That table supplies the V and J calls and clone size; D and trimming were determined from the DNA. The table shows tens of thousands of clones, with over 75% occurring only once. The sequence was obtained from a human donor in a cohort sampled during active COVID-19. Sequences were obtained from peripheral blood.

The CDR3 nucleotides read TGTGCCTGGAGTGAGGGGACAGGGTTTTCACCCCTCCACTTT. Translation: CAWSEGTGFSPLHF. V is TRBV30 and J is TRBJ1-6; 9 bases match TRBD1. V lost 1 base, J lost 9 bases, and 4 bases stayed unmatched. From germline, CDR1 is GTSNPN and CDR2 SVGIG (reference sequence). This CDR3 contains 14 residues.